These 15 T cell receptor beta chains came from one sample sequenced in a study of blood T cell repertoires in COVID-19. The data were produced by immunoSEQ multiplex PCR, yet TCRdb's version contains in-frame clones alone and is incomplete. The sample consists of roughly 63,000 clones, about 88% of them appearing once. The sample comprised peripheral blood. Source of these receptors: a woman between 50 and 59 years old with active or convalescent COVID-19.

This clone was seen a single time. The V call is TRBV7-9, the J call TRBJ2-5, with TRBD2 identical over 13 bases. The V segment lost 8 bases and the J segment 5 bases; nucleotides outside the gene matches: 11. The germline CDR1 and CDR2 sequences are SEHNR and FQNEAQ (reference sequence). The CDR3 sequence is 16 residues long. The CDR3 reads CASGQGLAGRGETQYF. CDR3 in DNA: TGTGCCAGCGGCCAGGGACTAGCGGGAAGGGGGGAGACCCAGTACTTC.

This chain joins TRBV29-1 and TRBJ2-1, with 9 nucleotides matching TRBD1. The CDR3 consists of 16 residues. With 7 bases clipped from V and 8 bases from J, the junction kept 18 bases outside the gene matches. CDR1 is SQVTM, CDR2 ANQGSEA, per germline. The CDR3 is CSAHRGRRGVRDEQFF. Here the CDR3 DNA reads TGCAGCGCCCACAGGGGGCGGAGAGGTGTTCGGGATGAGCAGTTCTTC.

This chain uses TRBV7-3 with TRBJ2-6, with TRBD1 as a possible D gene (6 bases). The CDR3 spans 17 residues. Looked up from germline, CDR1 is SGHTA and CDR2 is FQGTGA. Deletions cut 1 base from V and 0 bases from J, with 10 bases between. CDR3 DNA: TGTGCCAGCAGCTTAATAGGACAGAGCTCTGGGGCCAACGTCCTGACTTTC. Translated, it gives CASSLIGQSSGANVLTF.

The rearrangement uses TRBV18 and TRBJ2-1; no definite D call. This CDR3 has 14 residues. The germline gives CDR1 KGHSH, CDR2 LQKENI. Deletions cut 0 bases from V and 6 bases from J, with 9 bases between. DNA for the CDR3: TGTGCCAGCTCACCACCTTCTAGGCTCAATGAGCAGTTCTTC. Its protein product is CASSPPSRLNEQFF.

CDR3: CSAEKGANYGYTF. Written as DNA, the CDR3 is TGCAGCGCCGAAAAAGGAGCTAACTATGGCTACACCTTC. The chain uses TRBV29-1 and TRBJ1-2; the D is unclear. The V end was cut by 7 bases, the J end by 0 bases, with 12 bases between. Germline CDR1 SQVTM, CDR2 ANQGSEA. CDR3 size: 13 residues.

The gene calls are TRBV10-3 and TRBJ2-2; 7 bases map to TRBD2. J was trimmed by 8 bases and V by 4 bases; bases with no gene match: 7. The CDR3 covers 14 residues. Germline CDR1 is ENHRY and CDR2 is SYGVKD. As DNA, the CDR3 is TGTGCCATCAGTGGGGAGGGGATGGAAGGGGAGCTGTTTTTT. Its translation: CAISGEGMEGELFF.

This chain uses TRBV25-1 with TRBJ2-7, with TRBD2 matching 11 bases. Germline loops: CDR1 MGHDK, CDR2 SYGVNS. The CDR3 is made up of 15 amino acids. V lost 8 bases to trimming and J lost 2 bases; unmatched junction nucleotides: 8. The CDR3, as DNA: TGTGCCAGCGGGGGGGGGACTAGCGGAGCCTACGAGCAGTACTTC. Its protein product is CASGGGTSGAYEQYF.

This chain links TRBV10-3 with TRBJ2-2; 7 bases fit TRBD1. CDR1 and CDR2 from the germline V gene are ENHRY and SYGVKD. The CDR3 loop spans 18 amino acids. Trimming took 10 bases from V and 5 from J; bases not matched to a gene: 22. The CDR3 DNA reads as TGTGCCAGCTCGTTAGAGTGGGGACAGACAATGGGGACCGGGGAGCTGTTTTTT. Protein: CASSLEWGQTMGTGELFF.

The J gene is TRBJ2-3, the V gene TRBV7-2, with 9 positions matching TRBD2. The CDR3 has 17 amino acids. J gave up 4 bases and V 3 bases, and 11 bases lay outside the gene matches. Germline loops: CDR1 SGHTA, CDR2 FQGNSA. The CDR3 loop reads CASSFYGSGSSADTQYF. Written as DNA, the CDR3 is TGTGCCAGCAGCTTTTATGGTAGCGGGAGTTCGGCAGATACGCAGTATTTT.

V is TRBV18 and J is TRBJ1-3; 8 bases are shared with TRBD1. The CDR3 spans 17 residues. The J segment lost 3 bases and the V segment lost 0 bases, leaving 7 bases of the junction unmatched. Germline V gives CDR1 KGHSH, CDR2 LQKENI. The CDR3 loop reads CASSPPDREQGGNTIYF. In nucleotides, the CDR3 is TGTGCCAGCTCACCACCGGACAGGGAGCAGGGTGGAAACACCATATATTTT.

The gene calls are TRBV28 and TRBJ2-7; D not certain. V was shortened by 5 bases and J by 3 bases, with 11 bases between the two germline ends. The germline gives CDR1 MDHEN, CDR2 SYDVKM. The CDR3 extends over 13 amino acids. CDR3 DNA: TGTGCCAGCAGTCCCAGTCCGTTCTACGAGCAGTACTTC. Translation: CASSPSPFYEQYF.

The CDR3: CASSQGLQYNEQFF. The CDR3 DNA reads as TGCGCCAGCAGCCAGGGGTTGCAGTACAATGAGCAGTTCTTC. The chain couples TRBV10-1 to TRBJ2-1; weak D call: TRBD1 (6 bases). Germline V gene lookup returns CDR1 WNHNN and CDR2 SYGVQD (reference sequence). The CDR3 has 14 amino acids. V was clipped by 6 bases and J by 4 bases, with 13 bases between them.

This clone was observed a single time. The chain is built from TRBV29-1 and TRBJ2-1, with 7 bases aligning to TRBD2. Germline assignment: CDR1 SQVTM and CDR2 ANQGSEA. V shed 4 bases and J 5 bases; nucleotides not matched to a gene: 8. This CDR3 is built from 14 residues. CDR3 in DNA: TGCAGCGTTGGCCGGGGGGAGGGAAACAATGAGCAGTTCTTC. Translation gives CSVGRGEGNNEQFF.

This chain uses TRBV5-1 with TRBJ2-5, with 9 bases matching TRBD2. The CDR3 has 14 residues. Trimming at V came to 2 bases and at J to 5 bases, leaving 4 bases not matched to a gene. Germline lookup yields CDR1 SGHRS and CDR2 YFSETQ. In DNA form, the CDR3 reads TGCGCCAGCAGCTTTAGCGGGAGAGGGGAGACCCAGTACTTC. It encodes CASSFSGRGETQYF.

V and J are TRBV11-2 and TRBJ2-7; the D is unclear. The CDR3 consists of 11 residues. Germline CDR1 SGHAT, CDR2 FQNNGV. The ends were cut back, 4 bases at V and 3 bases at J, with 4 bases in the middle. The CDR3 is CASSSIYEQYF. In nucleotides, the CDR3 is TGTGCCAGCAGCTCAATCTACGAGCAGTACTTC.